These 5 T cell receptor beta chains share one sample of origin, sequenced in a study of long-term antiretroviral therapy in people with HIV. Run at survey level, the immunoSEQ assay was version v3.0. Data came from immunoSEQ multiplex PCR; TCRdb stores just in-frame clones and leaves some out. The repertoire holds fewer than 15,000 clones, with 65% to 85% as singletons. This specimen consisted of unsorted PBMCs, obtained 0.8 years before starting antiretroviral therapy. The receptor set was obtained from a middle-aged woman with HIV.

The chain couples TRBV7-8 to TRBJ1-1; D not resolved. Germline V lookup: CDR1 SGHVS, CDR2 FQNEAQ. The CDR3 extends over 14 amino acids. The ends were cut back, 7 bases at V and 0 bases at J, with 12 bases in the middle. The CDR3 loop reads CASIPGRLNTEAFF. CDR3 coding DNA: TGTGCCAGCATACCCGGGCGCCTGAACACTGAAGCTTTCTTT.

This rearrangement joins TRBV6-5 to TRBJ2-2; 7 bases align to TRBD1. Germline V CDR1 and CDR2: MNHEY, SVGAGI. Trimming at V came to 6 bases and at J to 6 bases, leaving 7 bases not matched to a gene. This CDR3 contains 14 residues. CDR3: CASSRQGSAGELFF. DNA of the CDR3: TGTGCCAGCAGCAGACAGGGATCGGCCGGGGAGCTGTTTTTT.

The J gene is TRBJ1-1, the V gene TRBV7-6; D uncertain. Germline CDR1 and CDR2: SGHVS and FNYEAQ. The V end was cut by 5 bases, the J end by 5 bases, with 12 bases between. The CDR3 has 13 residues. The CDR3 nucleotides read TGTGCCAGCAGCGTAAGGGAGGGTACTGAAGCTTTCTTT. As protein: CASSVREGTEAFF.

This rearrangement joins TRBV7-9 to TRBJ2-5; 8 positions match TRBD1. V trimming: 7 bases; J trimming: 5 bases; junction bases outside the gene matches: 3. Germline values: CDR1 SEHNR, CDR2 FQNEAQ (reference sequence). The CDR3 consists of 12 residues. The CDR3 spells CASKTGGETQYF. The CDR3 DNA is TGTGCCAGCAAAACAGGGGGGGAGACCCAGTACTTC.

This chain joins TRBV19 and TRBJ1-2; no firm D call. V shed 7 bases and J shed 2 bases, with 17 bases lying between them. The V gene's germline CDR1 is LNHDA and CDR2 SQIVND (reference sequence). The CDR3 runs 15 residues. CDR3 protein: CASKSSGVNNYGYTF. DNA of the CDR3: TGTGCCAGTAAGAGCTCTGGGGTCAACAACTATGGCTACACCTTC.